This record looks at one T cell receptor beta chain sequence and its context. Its antigen is not identified. This sample is drawn from a study of identical twins. Study findings and constraints: Findings depended on cross-sectional statistics rather than tracking the same donors.

TCRdb analysed the 5' RACE reads with MiXCR anew, one entry per CDR3 protein. The sample holds about 890,000 distinct CDR3 sequences, 9% to 15% seen once. Germline loops: CDR1 SNHLY, CDR2 FYNNEI. This CDR3 region has 13 residues. V lost 2 bases and J lost 11, with 13 bases in between. Separately, the same data were catalogued under a study of yellow fever vaccine responses in identical twins.

The clonotype comes from a woman between 18 and 29 years old in good health. V gene TRBV2 combines with J gene TRBJ1-5; no clear D gene. Source material: PBMCs. CDR3 sequence (DNA): TGTGCCAGCAGTGAAAACTGGGATGGAGCCCAGCATTTT. It encodes CASSENWDGAQHF.